This entry lists 13 T cell receptor beta chains sequenced from one sample in a study of early stage breast cancer tumors. The assay was immunoSEQ multiplex PCR, and TCRdb's table has in-frame clones only and misses some. In the table there are some 21,000 clones, 60% to 85% of which are singletons. Sample: blood. The receptors originated from a person aged 55 to 75 with breast cancer.

The chain recombines TRBV19 with TRBJ2-7, with D tentatively TRBD1 (6 bases). In germline, CDR1 is LNHDA, CDR2 SQIVND (reference sequence). CDR3 length: 21 amino acids. Trimming took off 3 bases at V and 2 bases at J, with 32 bases between the two ends. CDR3 in DNA: TGTGCCAGTAGTATCGAAATTATCTATGGGGGCGGATCTCCGTGGACCTACGAGCAGTACTTC. Translating gives CASSIEIIYGGGSPWTYEQYF.

V usage is TRBV5-1 and J usage is TRBJ2-2; 9 positions agree with TRBD2. Losses at the gene ends were 3 bases for V and 3 bases for J; bases not matched to a gene: 3. The length of the CDR3 is 15 residues. CDR1 is SGHRS, CDR2 YFSETQ, per germline. This CDR3 is CASSSTSGYTGELFF. The CDR3 bases are TGCGCCAGCAGCTCGACTAGCGGTTACACCGGGGAGCTGTTTTTT. Using reference TRBV5-1 and TRBJ2-2 for the parts outside the CDR3, the full variable domain is KAGVTQTPRYLIKTRGQQVTLSCSPISGHRSVSWYQQTPGQGLQFLFEYFSETQRNKGNFPGRFSGRQFSNSRSEMNVSTLELGDSALYLCASSSTSGYTGELFFGEGSRLTVL.

The rearrangement joins TRBV2 to TRBJ2-5; possible D gene TRBD2, 6 bases. Trimming stripped 0 bases from V and 4 bases from J, with 18 bases between. The germline V gene encodes CDR1 SNHLY and CDR2 FYNNEI. The CDR3 covers 17 residues. The CDR3 sequence: CASSEAPPGVGGETQYF. The CDR3 nucleotides are TGTGCCAGCAGTGAAGCTCCCCCGGGGGTCGGTGGAGAGACCCAGTACTTC.

This chain links TRBV2 with TRBJ2-7; D gene unclear. Trimming pared 2 bases from V and 1 base from J, leaving 3 bases between. Germline CDR1 SNHLY, CDR2 FYNNEI. CDR3 length: 12 residues. CDR3 nucleotide sequence: TGTGCCAGCAGTGAATTTTCCTACGAGCAGTACTTC. This gives the protein CASSEFSYEQYF.

This clone was seen just once. The chain links TRBV6-5 to TRBJ2-7, with unresolved D. The V end lost 5 bases, the J end lost 5 bases, and 10 bases lay between the germline ends. CDR3 length equals 12 residues. In germline, CDR1 is MNHEY, CDR2 SVGAGI. CDR3 protein: CASSGPSHEQYF. The CDR3 DNA reads as TGTGCCAGCAGTGGGCCCAGCCACGAGCAGTACTTC.

V is TRBV5-6 and J is TRBJ1-6; D is uncertain. This CDR3 spans 12 amino acids. Germline-derived CDR1 and CDR2 are SGHDT and YYEEEE. Trimming pared 0 bases from V and 6 bases from J, leaving 1 base between. In DNA, the CDR3 is TGTGCCAGCAGCTTGGTTAATTCACCCCTCCACTTT. The encoded protein is CASSLVNSPLHF.

The V and J genes are TRBV2 and TRBJ1-4; D perhaps matches TRBD1 (6 bases). V gave up 6 bases and J gave up 7 bases, with 12 bases separating them. The CDR3 runs 13 residues. The germline CDR1 and CDR2 sequences are SNHLY and FYNNEI. This CDR3 is CASSKGVREKLFF. The CDR3 coding sequence is TGTGCCAGCAGCAAGGGGGTTCGTGAAAAACTGTTTTTT.

This clone rates as medium-sized. The rearrangement uses TRBV30 and TRBJ1-1; 9 bases agree with TRBD1. Per the germline V gene, CDR1 is GTSNPN and CDR2 is SVGIG (reference sequence). CDR3 length: 14 residues. J gave up 5 bases and V 1 base, and 5 bases lay outside the gene matches. The CDR3 DNA reads as TGTGCCTGGAGTGCACAGGGGGCGTGGACTGAAGCTTTCTTT. It is translated as CAWSAQGAWTEAFF.

J is TRBJ2-7 and V is TRBV4-2; D is perhaps TRBD1 (6 bases). With 0 bases removed from V and 3 bases from J, the gap between germline ends came to 12 bases. The CDR3 length is 15 residues. Germline values: CDR1 LGHNA, CDR2 YNFKEQ. The CDR3 coding sequence is TGTGCCAGCAGCCAAGAAAGGGACACTAGCTACGAGCAGTACTTC. This gives the protein CASSQERDTSYEQYF.

The chain joins TRBV6-1 to TRBJ2-1; TRBD2 matches 12 bases. The V gene's germline CDR1 is MNHNS and CDR2 SASEGT. V trimming: 10 bases; J trimming: 6 bases; junction bases outside the gene matches: 4. The CDR3 runs 13 residues. The CDR3 spells CATGLAGFNEQFF. The CDR3 DNA reads TGTGCCACCGGACTAGCGGGGTTCAATGAGCAGTTCTTC.

The genes are TRBV2 and TRBJ2-7; TRBD2 is a possible D gene (7 bases). V was clipped by 6 bases and J by 2 bases, with 17 bases between them. This CDR3 has 15 amino acids. Germline V lookup: CDR1 SNHLY, CDR2 FYNNEI. CDR3 nucleotide sequence: TGTGCCAGCAGGGTGGACGGGGGGCCAACCTACGAGCAGTACTTC. It codes for CASRVDGGPTYEQYF.

This clone was counted only a few times. Relative to the germline gene, one junction end is altered; a read error may explain this. The genes are TRBV7-2 and TRBJ2-1; 10 bases map to TRBD2. There are 15 residues in the CDR3. Germline V gives CDR1 SGHTA, CDR2 FQGNSA. Here the CDR3 DNA reads TGTGCCAGCAGTTTAGCGGGAGGCGTTTACAATGAGCAGTTCTTC. Protein product: CASSLAGGVYNEQFF.

The rearrangement links TRBV6-5 to TRBJ1-1; 9 bases are shared with TRBD1. The CDR3 contains 15 residues. V was pared by 5 bases and J by 0 bases, with 4 bases of the junction left unmatched. Germline CDR1 reads MNHEY; CDR2 reads SVGAGI. The CDR3 protein is CASSRRDRVNTEAFF. CDR3 DNA sequence: TGTGCCAGCAGTCGACGGGACAGGGTGAACACTGAAGCTTTCTTT.